Listed here are 7 T cell receptor beta chains from one sample, sequenced in a study of cytomegalovirus exposure and HLA in healthy donors. A multiplex PCR was run with 60 Vbeta primers and 13 Jbeta primers. TCRdb's copy holds only in-frame clones and misses some; the assay was immunoSEQ multiplex PCR. The table includes around 100,000 clones, approximately 70% detected once. Sequenced input: PBMCs. The receptors here all came from a man aged 40-50 years in good health and CMV-seropositive.

This clone was seen more than once but under ten times. This chain joins TRBV4-1 and TRBJ2-2; no clear D. CDR1 and CDR2 from the germline V gene are MGHRA and YSYEKL. The CDR3 extends over 14 amino acids. V was shortened by 1 base and J by 3 bases, with 6 bases between the two germline ends. In nucleotides, the CDR3 is TGCGCCAGCAGCCAAGCACAGTACACCGGGGAGCTGTTTTTT. The encoded protein is CASSQAQYTGELFF.

The chain joins TRBV19 to TRBJ1-5; 10 bases are shared with TRBD1. CDR1 is LNHDA and CDR2 is SQIVND in the germline V gene (reference sequence). This CDR3 is built from 15 residues. V shed 6 bases, J shed 4 bases, and the junction held 6 bases outside the gene matches. For the CDR3, the DNA is TGTGCCAGTAGACCGGGACAGGGGACTAATCAGCCCCAGCATTTT. Its protein is CASRPGQGTNQPQHF.

J is TRBJ2-1 and V is TRBV10-3; TRBD2 aligns across 9 bases. The germline gives CDR1 ENHRY, CDR2 SYGVKD. V dropped 6 bases and J dropped 0; count of bases not matched to a gene: 9. The CDR3 has 17 amino acids. CDR3 in DNA: TGTGCCATCAGGCCTAGCGGGACCGACAGCTCCTACAATGAGCAGTTCTTC. This gives the protein CAIRPSGTDSSYNEQFF.

This chain joins TRBV5-1 and TRBJ2-1; 10 bases align to TRBD2. The length of the CDR3 is 17 residues. Germline V gene sequence: CDR1 SGHRS, CDR2 YFSETQ. V shed 0 bases, J shed 3 bases, and the junction held 6 bases outside the gene matches. CDR3 protein: CASSLETSGPFYNEQFF. The CDR3 nucleotides read TGCGCCAGCAGCTTGGAGACTAGCGGGCCTTTCTACAATGAGCAGTTCTTC.

In nucleotides, the CDR3 is TGTGCCAGCAGCCCACAGGGAAATGAGCAGTTCTTC. Its translation: CASSPQGNEQFF. The chain joins TRBV7-9 to TRBJ2-1; possible D gene TRBD1, 6 bases. Trimming left V 5 bases short and J 7 bases short, with 9 bases between. The CDR3 sequence is 12 residues long. The V gene's germline CDR1 is SEHNR and CDR2 FQNEAQ (reference sequence).

CDR3 in amino acids: CASSRRDSKPNTEAFF. Written as DNA, the CDR3 is TGCGCCAGCAGCCGGCGGGACAGTAAACCGAACACTGAAGCTTTCTTT. The chain couples TRBV4-1 to TRBJ1-1, with 7 bases that match TRBD1. Trimming took 4 bases from V and 1 from J; bases not matched to a gene: 9. The CDR3 is 16 amino acids. Germline assignment: CDR1 MGHRA and CDR2 YSYEKL.

The V gene is TRBV29-1, the J gene TRBJ2-2, with TRBD2 identical over 7 bases. The CDR3 consists of 15 residues. The J segment lost 3 bases and the V segment lost 7 bases, leaving 11 bases of the junction unmatched. Per the germline V gene, CDR1 is SQVTM and CDR2 is ANQGSEA. The CDR3 loop is CSARPTSAYTGELFF. Here the CDR3 DNA reads TGCAGCGCCAGGCCCACTAGCGCGTACACCGGGGAGCTGTTTTTT.